The 20 T cell receptor beta chains given below trace back to one sample, sequenced in a study of technical replicates of blood from a handful of donors. Clones were read by immunoSEQ multiplex PCR, and TCRdb kept only the in-frame ones, dropping some. Here the sample spans around 57,000 clones, 90% to 95% being singletons. Sequencing used T cells isolated from PBMCs. These receptors all come from a human donor in good health.

The chain joins TRBV5-6 to TRBJ1-5; D is possibly TRBD1 (5 bases). This CDR3 region has 15 residues. V was shortened by 1 base and J by 3 bases, with 11 bases between the two germline ends. CDR1 and CDR2 from the germline V gene are SGHDT and YYEEEE. The CDR3 loop is CASSLSGGANQPQHF. The CDR3 DNA sequence: TGTGCCAGCAGCTTGTCAGGAGGGGCCAATCAGCCCCAGCATTTT.

This clone was seen once. The chain recombines TRBV28 with TRBJ2-7, with TRBD1 matching 10 bases. CDR1 and CDR2 from the germline V gene are MDHEN and SYDVKM. The CDR3 contains 20 residues. The V segment lost 3 bases and the J segment 0 bases; nucleotides outside the gene matches: 17. Written as DNA, the CDR3 is TGTGCCAGCAGTTTGAGTTTCACCGGACAGGGGGGGTCTAGCTCCTACGAGCAGTACTTC. Translated: CASSLSFTGQGGSSSYEQYF.

This clone has more than one count but fewer than ten. This sequence joins TRBV18 and TRBJ1-1; D is unresolved. V was shortened by 2 bases and J by 0 bases, with 7 bases between the two germline ends. This CDR3 region has 14 residues. Germline CDR1 and CDR2: KGHSH and LQKENI. The CDR3 nucleotides are TGTGCCAGCTCACCAAGAGGCCTGAACACTGAAGCTTTCTTT. Protein product: CASSPRGLNTEAFF.

This clone has only one observation. V and J are TRBV7-6 and TRBJ2-1, with D possibly TRBD1 on 6 matching bases. Germline-derived CDR1 and CDR2 are SGHVS and FNYEAQ. Trimming took 7 bases from V and 1 from J, leaving 17 bases between them. This CDR3 is built from 16 residues. In DNA form, the CDR3 reads TGTGCCAGCATCCTCACAACCGGGACATCCTACAATGAGCAGTTCTTC. It is translated as CASILTTGTSYNEQFF. The full variable domain, in which reference TRBV7-6 and TRBJ2-1 provide the parts outside the CDR3, is GAGVSQSPRYKVTKRGQDVALRCDPISGHVSLYWYRQALGQGPEFLTYFNYEAQQDKSGLPNDRFSAERPEGSISTLTIQRTEQRDSAMYRCASILTTGTSYNEQFFGPGTRLTVL.

The V call is TRBV6-6, the J call TRBJ1-1; 10 nucleotides match TRBD1. Trimming removed 2 bases from V and 5 bases from J; junction bases left unmatched: 5. The V gene's germline CDR1 is MNHNY and CDR2 SVGAGI (reference sequence). CDR3 length: 15 amino acids. CDR3 sequence reads: CASSYVGTGVTEAFF. CDR3 nucleotides: TGTGCCAGCAGTTACGTCGGGACAGGGGTAACTGAAGCTTTCTTT.

The V call is TRBV14, the J call TRBJ2-5; TRBD2 is a possible D gene (6 bases). Germline lookup yields CDR1 SGHDN and CDR2 FVKESK. The CDR3 runs 14 residues. Trimming pared 1 base from V and 5 bases from J, leaving 11 bases between. CDR3 amino acids: CASSQVEGRETQYF. CDR3 in DNA: TGTGCCAGCAGCCAAGTGGAGGGGAGGGAGACCCAGTACTTC.

The chain uses TRBV28 and TRBJ2-3, with TRBD1 matching over 9 bases. Germline assignment: CDR1 MDHEN and CDR2 SYDVKM. CDR3 length equals 15 residues. J gave up 4 bases and V 8 bases, and 10 bases lay outside the gene matches. In DNA form, the CDR3 reads TGTGCCAGCGTTCAACAGGGGGCATCGGCAGATACGCAGTATTTT. Translation gives CASVQQGASADTQYF.

The chain joins TRBV10-3 to TRBJ2-7; 8 nucleotides match TRBD2. Trimming cost V 3 bases and J 2 bases; bases outside gene matches: 12. Per the germline V gene, CDR1 is ENHRY and CDR2 is SYGVKD. This CDR3 comprises 17 residues. The CDR3 protein is CAISDWGLSGITYEQYF. The CDR3 coding sequence is TGTGCCATCAGTGACTGGGGCCTTAGCGGGATAACCTACGAGCAGTACTTC.

The rearrangement uses TRBV15 and TRBJ2-2; TRBD2 matches 11 bases. The V gene end was trimmed by 1 base and the J gene end by 6 bases; junction bases not matched to a gene: 1. The germline gives CDR1 LNHNV, CDR2 YYDKDF (reference sequence). There are 15 residues in the CDR3. The CDR3 reads CATSRVAGGPGELFF. CDR3 in DNA: TGTGCCACCAGCAGAGTAGCGGGAGGGCCCGGGGAGCTGTTTTTT.

The chain carries TRBV10-2 and TRBJ2-2; possible D gene TRBD1, 6 bases. The CDR3 is 14 amino acids. The V end was cut by 6 bases, the J end by 3 bases, with 11 bases between. Germline V lookup: CDR1 WSHSY, CDR2 SAAADI. CDR3 loop: CASSDRWDTGELFF. CDR3 in DNA: TGCGCCAGCAGCGACAGGTGGGACACCGGGGAGCTGTTTTTT.

The J gene is TRBJ2-3, the V gene TRBV11-2; 10 bases are shared with TRBD1. The CDR3 extends over 19 amino acids. Germline CDR1 and CDR2: SGHAT and FQNNGV. J was trimmed by 2 bases and V by 5 bases; bases with no gene match: 16. Written as DNA, the CDR3 is TGTGCCAGCAGCATCAAACCGGGACAGGGGAGCGAAGCCACAGATACGCAGTATTTT. It specifies CASSIKPGQGSEATDTQYF.

The rearrangement links TRBV9 to TRBJ1-2, with D perhaps TRBD1 (6 bases). This CDR3 has 16 amino acids. V shed 3 bases and J shed 8 bases, with 23 bases lying between them. CDR1 is SGDLS, CDR2 YYNGEE, per germline. In DNA, the CDR3 is TGTGCCAGCAGCGCCGCGGGGGGGCAGGCCTTCCCCGGCTACACCTTC. Translated: CASSAAGGQAFPGYTF.

This chain links TRBV18 with TRBJ2-7, with TRBD1 matching 9 bases. Trimming took 3 bases from V and 3 from J; bases not matched to a gene: 6. The CDR3 has 15 amino acids. Germline V gene lookup returns CDR1 KGHSH and CDR2 LQKENI. This chain's CDR3 is CASSPPSGQGYEQYF. The CDR3 bases are TGTGCCAGCTCACCGCCTTCGGGACAGGGCTACGAGCAGTACTTC.

V usage is TRBV11-3 and J usage is TRBJ1-3; 9 nucleotides match TRBD1. CDR1 and CDR2 from the germline V gene are SGHNT and YENEEA. V was pared by 5 bases and J by 2 bases, with 19 bases of the junction left unmatched. This CDR3 has 20 amino acids. The CDR3 protein is CASSPSGPRTGATPGNTIYF. CDR3 nucleotide sequence: TGTGCCAGCAGCCCCAGCGGGCCAAGGACAGGGGCCACCCCTGGAAACACCATATATTTT.

This clone was seen only once. V usage is TRBV7-9 and J usage is TRBJ2-7, with TRBD1 as a possible D gene (5 bases). V was clipped by 5 bases and J by 3 bases, with 17 bases between them. Germline lookup yields CDR1 SEHNR and CDR2 FQNEAQ (reference sequence). This CDR3 is 15 amino acids long. The CDR3: CASSLEQVRVYEQYF. The CDR3 coding sequence is TGTGCCAGCAGCCTCGAACAGGTACGAGTCTACGAGCAGTACTTC.

This clone was detected once. Other DNA variants within this sample encode the same CDR3. The chain is built from TRBV5-1 and TRBJ1-4; possible D gene TRBD1, 5 bases. V lost 0 bases and J 8 bases, leaving 11 bases between the germline ends. CDR1 SGHRS and CDR2 YFSETQ come from the germline V gene. CDR3 length: 14 residues. CDR3 sequence: CASSLGQGGEKLFF. The CDR3 DNA sequence: TGCGCCAGCAGCTTGGGGCAGGGTGGGGAAAAACTGTTTTTT.

The rearrangement uses TRBV10-1 and TRBJ1-3; no clear D. CDR1 is WNHNN and CDR2 is SYGVQD in the germline V gene (reference sequence). The V end lost 6 bases, the J end lost 7 bases, and 16 bases lay between the germline ends. The length of the CDR3 is 14 residues. This chain's CDR3 is CASREATLRNTIYF. The CDR3, as DNA: TGCGCCAGCAGAGAAGCAACCCTGCGGAACACCATATATTTT.

Worth noting for this clone: Different DNA sequences within this sample yield the same CDR3. Here the CDR3 DNA reads TGTGCCAGCAGCTTGGGGAGCTCCTACGAGCAGTACTTC. Translating gives CASSLGSSYEQYF. The chain carries TRBV5-6 and TRBJ2-7; no clear D gene. Trimming took off 0 bases at V and 0 bases at J, with 4 bases between the two ends. The CDR3 has 13 amino acids. Germline V lookup: CDR1 SGHDT, CDR2 YYEEEE.

This rearrangement joins TRBV10-3 to TRBJ1-2, with D perhaps matching TRBD1 (6 bases). This CDR3 comprises 13 residues. Germline assignment: CDR1 ENHRY and CDR2 SYGVKD. The V end lost 5 bases, the J end lost 4 bases, and 11 bases lay between the germline ends. In nucleotides, the CDR3 is TGTGCCATCAGTCCACAGGGTCCCTATGGCTACACCTTC. This encodes CAISPQGPYGYTF.

The chain carries TRBV6-5 and TRBJ2-7, with TRBD1 identical over 7 bases. The CDR3 is 14 amino acids. Germline V CDR1 and CDR2: MNHEY, SVGAGI. V shed 5 bases and J 0 bases; nucleotides not matched to a gene: 4. The CDR3 DNA reads TGTGCCAGCAGTCTGGGACAGAGCTCCTACGAGCAGTACTTC. This sequence encodes CASSLGQSSYEQYF.